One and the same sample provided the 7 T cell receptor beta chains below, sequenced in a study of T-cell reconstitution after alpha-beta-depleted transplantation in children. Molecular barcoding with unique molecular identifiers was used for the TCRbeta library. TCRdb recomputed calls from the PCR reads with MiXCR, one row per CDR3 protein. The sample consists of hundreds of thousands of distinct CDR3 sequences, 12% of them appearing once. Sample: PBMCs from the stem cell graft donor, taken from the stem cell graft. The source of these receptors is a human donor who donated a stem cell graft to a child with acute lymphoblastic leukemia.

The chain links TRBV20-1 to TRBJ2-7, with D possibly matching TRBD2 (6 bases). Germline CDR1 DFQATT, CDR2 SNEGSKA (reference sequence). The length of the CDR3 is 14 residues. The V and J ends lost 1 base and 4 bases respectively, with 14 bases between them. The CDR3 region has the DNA TGCAGTGCTAGAGGGCTCGGAGGAGGGTACGAGCAGTACTTC. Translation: CSARGLGGGYEQYF.

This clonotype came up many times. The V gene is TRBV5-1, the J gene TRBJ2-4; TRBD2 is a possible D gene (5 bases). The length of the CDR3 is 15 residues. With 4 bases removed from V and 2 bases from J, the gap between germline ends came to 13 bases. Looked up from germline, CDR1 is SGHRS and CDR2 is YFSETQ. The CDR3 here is CASSVAGPTKNIQYF. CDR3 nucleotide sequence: TGCGCCAGCAGCGTGGCGGGCCCTACCAAAAACATTCAGTACTTC.

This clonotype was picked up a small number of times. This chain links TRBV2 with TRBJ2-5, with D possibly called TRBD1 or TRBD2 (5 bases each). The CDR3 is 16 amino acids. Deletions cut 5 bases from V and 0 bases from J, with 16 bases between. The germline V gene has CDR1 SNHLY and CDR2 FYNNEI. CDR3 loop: CASSFPGRPNQETQYF. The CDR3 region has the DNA TGTGCCAGCAGTTTCCCGGGACGGCCGAACCAAGAGACCCAGTACTTC.

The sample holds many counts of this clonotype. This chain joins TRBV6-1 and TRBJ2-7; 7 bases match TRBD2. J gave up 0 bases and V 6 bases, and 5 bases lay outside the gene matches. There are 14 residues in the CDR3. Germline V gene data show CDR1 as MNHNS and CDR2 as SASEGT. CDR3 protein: CASSPRTSSYEQYF. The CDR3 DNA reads TGTGCCAGCAGCCCCCGGACTAGCTCCTACGAGCAGTACTTC.

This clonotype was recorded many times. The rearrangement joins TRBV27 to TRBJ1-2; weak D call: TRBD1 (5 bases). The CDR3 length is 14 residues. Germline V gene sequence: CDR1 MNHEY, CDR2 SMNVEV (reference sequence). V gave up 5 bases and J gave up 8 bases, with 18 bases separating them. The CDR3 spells CASSTPGTLGGYTF. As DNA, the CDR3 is TGTGCCAGCAGTACCCCCGGGACTCTCGGCGGCTACACCTTC.

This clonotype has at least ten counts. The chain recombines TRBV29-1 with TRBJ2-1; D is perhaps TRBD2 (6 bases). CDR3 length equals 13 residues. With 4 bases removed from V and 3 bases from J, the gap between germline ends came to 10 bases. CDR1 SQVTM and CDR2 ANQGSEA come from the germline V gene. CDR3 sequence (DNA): TGCAGCGTTGCCGGGACTGGCTACAATGAGCAGTTCTTC. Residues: CSVAGTGYNEQFF.

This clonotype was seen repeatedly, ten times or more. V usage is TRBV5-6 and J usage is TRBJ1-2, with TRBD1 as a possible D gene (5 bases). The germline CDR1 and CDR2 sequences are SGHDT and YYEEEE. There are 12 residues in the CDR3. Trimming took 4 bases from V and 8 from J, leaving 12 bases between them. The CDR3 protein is CASSPRDVGYTF. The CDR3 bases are TGTGCCAGCAGCCCGAGGGACGTCGGCTACACCTTC.